Below, one TCR beta chain is given with its context. Its antigen is undetermined. Stated treatment: about 20 received Ad26.COV2.S at low or high dose, single or two shots; 5 received placebo; per-sample allocation not given. Sampling occurred on day 63 after the first vaccine or placebo injection. Recruitment in Boston yielded a donor of adult age, 18-55 years. An Ad26 vector that expressed Wuhan-strain SARS-CoV-2 spike constituted the vaccine. V was pared by 1 base and J by 2 bases, with 14 bases between. The CDR3 spans 16 residues. Per the germline V gene, CDR1 is LGHNA and CDR2 is YSLEER. The data are from a study of Ad26.COV2.S vaccination and SARS-CoV-2 variants. Study background: Intramuscular Ad26.COV2.S at 5x10^10 or 1x10^11 viral particles.

The assay was immunoSEQ multiplex PCR, and TCRdb's table has in-frame clones only and misses some. This table holds fewer than 800,000 clones, 70% to 90% found once. The study, taken as a whole, reports: Spike-specific CD8+ and CD4+ T cell responses reportedly showed substantial breadth after vaccination.

This chain joins TRBV4-3 and TRBJ1-2, with D possibly matching TRBD1 (5 bases). Sample: peripheral blood, taken in a trial of Ad26.COV2.S vaccine versus placebo. The receptor comes from a person between 18 and 60 years old who received the Ad26.COV2.S COVID-19 vaccine or a placebo. The CDR3: CASSQGPGHQNYGYTF. CDR3 nucleotides: TGCGCCAGCAGCCAAGGGCCTGGACACCAAAACTATGGCTACACCTTC.